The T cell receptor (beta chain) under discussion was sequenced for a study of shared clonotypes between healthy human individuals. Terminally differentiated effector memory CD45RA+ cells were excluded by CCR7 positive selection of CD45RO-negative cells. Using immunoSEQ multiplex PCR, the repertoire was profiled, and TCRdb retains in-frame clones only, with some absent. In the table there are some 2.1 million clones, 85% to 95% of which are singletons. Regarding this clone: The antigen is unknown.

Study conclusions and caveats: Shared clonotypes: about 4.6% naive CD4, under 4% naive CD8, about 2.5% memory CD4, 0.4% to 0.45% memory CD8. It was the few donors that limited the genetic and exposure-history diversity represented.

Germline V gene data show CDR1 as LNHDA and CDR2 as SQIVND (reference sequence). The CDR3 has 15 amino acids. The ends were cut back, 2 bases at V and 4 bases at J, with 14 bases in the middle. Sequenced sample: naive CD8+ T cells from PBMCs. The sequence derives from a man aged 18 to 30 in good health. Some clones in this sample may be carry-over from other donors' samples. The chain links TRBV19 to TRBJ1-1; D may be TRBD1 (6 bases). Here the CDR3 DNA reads TGTGCCAGTAGTATAATTTTGGGGGCGTTCACTGAAGCTTTCTTT. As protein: CASSIILGAFTEAFF.